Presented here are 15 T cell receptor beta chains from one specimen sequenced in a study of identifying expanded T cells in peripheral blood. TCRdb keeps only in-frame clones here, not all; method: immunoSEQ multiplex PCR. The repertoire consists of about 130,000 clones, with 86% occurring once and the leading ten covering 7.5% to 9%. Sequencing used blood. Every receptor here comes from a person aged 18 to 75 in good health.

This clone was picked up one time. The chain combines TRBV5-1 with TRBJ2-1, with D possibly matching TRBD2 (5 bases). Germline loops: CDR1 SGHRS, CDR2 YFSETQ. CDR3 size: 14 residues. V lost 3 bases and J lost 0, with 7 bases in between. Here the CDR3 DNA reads TGCGCCAGCAGCTCGGGGAGCTCCTACAATGAGCAGTTCTTC. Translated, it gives CASSSGSSYNEQFF. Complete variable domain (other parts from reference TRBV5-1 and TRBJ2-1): KAGVTQTPRYLIKTRGQQVTLSCSPISGHRSVSWYQQTPGQGLQFLFEYFSETQRNKGNFPGRFSGRQFSNSRSEMNVSTLELGDSALYLCASSSGSSYNEQFFGPGTRLTVL.

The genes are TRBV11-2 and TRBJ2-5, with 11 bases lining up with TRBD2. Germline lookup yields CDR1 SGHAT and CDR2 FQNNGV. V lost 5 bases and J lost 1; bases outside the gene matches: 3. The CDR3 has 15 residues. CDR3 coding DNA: TGTGCCAGCAGCAAACTAGCGGGGGTCCAAGAGACCCAGTACTTC. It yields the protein CASSKLAGVQETQYF.

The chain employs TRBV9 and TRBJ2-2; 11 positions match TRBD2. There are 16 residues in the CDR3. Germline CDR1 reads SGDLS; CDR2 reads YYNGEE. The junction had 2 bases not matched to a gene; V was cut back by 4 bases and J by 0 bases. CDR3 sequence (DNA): TGTGCCAGCAGCCAGACTAGCGGGACGAACACCGGGGAGCTGTTTTTT. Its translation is CASSQTSGTNTGELFF.

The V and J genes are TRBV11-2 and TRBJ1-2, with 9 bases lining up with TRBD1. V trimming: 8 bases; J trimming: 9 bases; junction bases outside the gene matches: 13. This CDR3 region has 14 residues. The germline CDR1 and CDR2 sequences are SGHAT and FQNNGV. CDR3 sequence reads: CASSIPGQGFRYTF. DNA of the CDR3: TGTGCCAGCTCGATTCCGGGACAGGGTTTTCGCTACACCTTC.

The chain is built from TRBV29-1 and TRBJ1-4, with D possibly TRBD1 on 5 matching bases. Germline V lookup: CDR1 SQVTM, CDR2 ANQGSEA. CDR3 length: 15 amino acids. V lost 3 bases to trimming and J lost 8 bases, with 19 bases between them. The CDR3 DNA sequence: TGCAGCGTTGACATTGCGGCCGGCCCAGGGGAAAAACTGTTTTTT. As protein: CSVDIAAGPGEKLFF.

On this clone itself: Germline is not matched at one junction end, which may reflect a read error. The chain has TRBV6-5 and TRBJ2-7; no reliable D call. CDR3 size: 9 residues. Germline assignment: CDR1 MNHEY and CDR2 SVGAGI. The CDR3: CASGYEQYF. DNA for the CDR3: TGTGCCAGCGGTTACGAGCAGTACTTC.

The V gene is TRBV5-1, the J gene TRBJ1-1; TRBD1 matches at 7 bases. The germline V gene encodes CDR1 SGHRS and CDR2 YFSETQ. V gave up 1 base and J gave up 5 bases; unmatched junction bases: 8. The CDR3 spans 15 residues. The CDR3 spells CASSLTGELGTEAFF. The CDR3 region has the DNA TGCGCCAGCAGCTTGACAGGGGAGCTTGGAACTGAAGCTTTCTTT.

The CDR3: CASSQAQGGSGNTIYF. The CDR3 nucleotides are TGCGCCAGCAGCCAGGCTCAGGGGGGGTCTGGAAACACCATATATTTT. The chain combines TRBV4-3 with TRBJ1-3, with 7 bases that match TRBD1. Germline V lookup: CDR1 LGHNA, CDR2 YSLEER. Unmatched junction bases numbered 6, after V lost 3 bases and J lost 1 base. This CDR3 spans 16 amino acids.

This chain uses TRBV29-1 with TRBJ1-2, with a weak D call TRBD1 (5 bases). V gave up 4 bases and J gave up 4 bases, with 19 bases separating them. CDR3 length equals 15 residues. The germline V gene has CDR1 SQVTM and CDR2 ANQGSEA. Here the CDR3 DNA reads TGCAGCGTTGGAGTCGAGGGGCGCATCACCTATGGCTACACCTTC. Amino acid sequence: CSVGVEGRITYGYTF.

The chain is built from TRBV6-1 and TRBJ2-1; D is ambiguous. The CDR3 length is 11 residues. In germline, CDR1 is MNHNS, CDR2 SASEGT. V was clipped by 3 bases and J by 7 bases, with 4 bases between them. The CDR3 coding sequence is TGTGCCAGCAGTGAGCCGAATGAGCAGTTCTTC. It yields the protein CASSEPNEQFF.

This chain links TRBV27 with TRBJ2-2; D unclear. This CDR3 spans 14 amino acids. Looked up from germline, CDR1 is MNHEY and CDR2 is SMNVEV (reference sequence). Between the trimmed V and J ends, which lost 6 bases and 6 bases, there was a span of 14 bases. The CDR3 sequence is CASSPNSTPGELFF. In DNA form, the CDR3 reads TGTGCCAGCAGCCCGAACTCCACCCCCGGGGAGCTGTTTTTT.

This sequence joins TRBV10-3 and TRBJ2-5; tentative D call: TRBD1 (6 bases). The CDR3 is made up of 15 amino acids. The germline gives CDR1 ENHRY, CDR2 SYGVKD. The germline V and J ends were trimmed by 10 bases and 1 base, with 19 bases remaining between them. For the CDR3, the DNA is TGTGCCACGCAAAGACAGGCAACGACCCAAGAGACCCAGTACTTC. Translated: CATQRQATTQETQYF.

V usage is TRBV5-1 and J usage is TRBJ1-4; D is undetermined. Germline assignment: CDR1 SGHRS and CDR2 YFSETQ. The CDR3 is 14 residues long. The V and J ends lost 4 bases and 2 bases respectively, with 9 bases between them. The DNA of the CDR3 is TGCGCCAGCAGCGAGCGGTCCACTAATGAAAAACTGTTTTTT. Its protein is CASSERSTNEKLFF.

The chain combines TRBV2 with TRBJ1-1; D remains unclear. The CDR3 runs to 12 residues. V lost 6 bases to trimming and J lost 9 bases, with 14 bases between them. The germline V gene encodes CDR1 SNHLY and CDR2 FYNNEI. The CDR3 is CASREDGRKAFF. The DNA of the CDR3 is TGTGCCAGCAGAGAGGACGGGCGGAAAGCTTTCTTT.

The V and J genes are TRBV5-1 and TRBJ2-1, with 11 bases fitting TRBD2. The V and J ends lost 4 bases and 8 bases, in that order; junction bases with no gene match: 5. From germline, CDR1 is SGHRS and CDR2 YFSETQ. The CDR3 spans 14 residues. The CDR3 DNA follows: TGCGCCAGCAGCCTGGGACTAGCGGAGGATGAGCAGTTCTTC. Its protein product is CASSLGLAEDEQFF.